This TCR beta chain was profiled in a study of blood T cells in healthy people across ages. The study's findings and limits: Diversity estimates drawn from one million T cells were deemed underestimates.

A sample-barcoded 5' primer and a J-beta primer mix were used in a second PCR of roughly 7 to 12 cycles. There were at least 2.5 million CDR3-containing paired-end reads obtained from each sample. TCRdb recomputed calls from the 5' RACE reads with MiXCR, one row per CDR3 protein. The data hold 550,000 to 650,000 distinct CDR3 sequences, with about 30% observed a single time. As to this clonotype: Its antigen is not known.

The CDR3 loop spans 14 amino acids. Germline assignment: CDR1 SGHTA and CDR2 FQGNSA. Between the trimmed V and J ends, which lost 4 bases and 7 bases, there was a span of 17 bases. The rearrangement links TRBV7-2 to TRBJ2-7; perhaps TRBD1 as D (5 bases). The TCR sequence derives from a woman over 75 in good health. The sequenced sample consisted of blood. The CDR3 DNA reads TGTGCCAGCAGCTCACTACAGGAGATCCATGAGCAGTACTTC. As protein: CASSSLQEIHEQYF. The variable domain in full, completed from reference TRBV7-2 and TRBJ2-7, reads GAGVSQSPSNKVTEKGKDVELRCDPISGHTALYWYRQSLGQGLEFLIYFQGNSAPDKSGLPSDRFSAERTGGSVSTLTIQRTQQEDSAVYLCASSSLQEIHEQYFGPGTRLTVT.